Sequencing of this T cell receptor beta chain was carried out in a study of regulatory T cells in long-lasting Graves disease (dated by TCRdb to the early 2020s). Study-wide context: Patients with newly diagnosed Graves' disease had been on antithyroid drugs for under 3 months. A total of some 35 samples underwent TCR sequencing: some 13 from persistent and around 20 from newly diagnosed Graves' disease patients. Persistent Graves' disease patients were compared with newly diagnosed Graves' disease patients by peripheral blood TCR sequencing and RNA sequencing. The study was conducted in China and was registered as a clinical trial. Paper-wide results and their limitations: The small sample size was acknowledged by the authors as a limitation that may reduce accuracy. Persistent Graves' disease patients showed lower TCR Shannon entropy and fewer highly expanded clones than newly diagnosed patients, suggesting clonal expansion. Persistent patients shared more public clonotypes among themselves (around 2,800) than newly diagnosed patients did (roughly 920). Sequencing and analysis were limited to the TCR beta chain. Preferential use of TRBV28, TRBJ1-2 and TRBJ2-5 was observed in persistent disease, whereas TRBV20-1 and TRBJ2-1 were favored in newly diagnosed disease. The study examined only peripheral blood because the primary lesion, thyroid tissue, could not be accessed.

Read against the paper, the sample's time point label means: newly diagnosed GD, antithyroid drugs for less than 3 months. For both TCR sequencing and RNA sequencing, RNA was extracted from PBMCs in TRIzol. The diagnosis of Graves' disease was made according to American Thyroid Association guidelines. Patients were recruited from an endocrinology department in Xi'an, China. From each patient, approximately 9.9 milliliters of peripheral blood was collected into an EDTA anticoagulant tube. Ficoll Paque Plus density gradient separation was used to isolate PBMCs, and no further T cell sorting was performed. An Agilent 2100 Bioanalyzer and agarose gel were used to assess RNA quality, and a NanoDrop 2000 was used to measure RNA concentration. The V and J ends are trimmed by 6 bases and 1 base, leaving 13 bases between them. The germline V gene yields SGDLS for CDR1 and YYNGEE for CDR2. The CDR3 spans 14 residues, from the cysteine through the phenylalanine. The kept DNA is CDR3 alone, 42 bases in frame from the first base.

This clonotype was counted ten times or more. The clone's antigen remains unknown. The input lacks base qualities; no much larger clone sits a single base away. Library construction relied on multiplex PCR. Sequenced using an Illumina HiSeq 4000. To build TCR beta libraries, CDR3 regions were amplified by Arm-PCR using iRepertoire HTBI primers. Before sequencing, the PCR products underwent gel purification. On the authors' methods: Across samples, roughly 60 TRBV and 15 or so TRBJ segments were identified and used for gene usage analysis of CDR3 amino acid clonotypes. Filtered high-quality paired reads were merged into contigs using COPE and FqMerger. BLAST was used to align contigs to the IMGT TRBV, TRBD and TRBJ reference genes, and CDR3 was defined following IMGT. Any clonotype with a frequency above 0.1% was counted as a highly expanded clone. Shannon entropy was used to measure repertoire diversity, and the Gini coefficient was used to measure V-J evenness. A clonotype found in more than one individual was treated as public. The raw public data were reprocessed by TCRdb itself: fastp quality trimming at Q25, MiXCR clonotype calling, in-frame beta chains only. Records with the same CDR3 protein are collapsed into one entry carrying the most frequent genes and DNA. TCRdb assigned the V and J calls; the authors' analysis was not used. The sample table shows hundreds of thousands of distinct CDR3 sequences, and around 15% are seen once. About 20% of the sample lies in the top ten.

The TCR comes from a female donor with Graves disease. The rearranged segments are TRBV9 and TRBJ1-1; the D gene assignment is ambiguous. Sequencing was performed on peripheral blood mononuclear cells (PBMCs), taken at new diagnosis, from a patient treated with antithyroid drugs. The DNA is as follows: TGTGCCAGCACCGTTGTTTTGGGGAACACTGAAGCTTTCTTT. Translated, it gives CASTVVLGNTEAFF.